Following are 25 T cell receptor beta chains from one sample sequenced in a study of cytomegalovirus exposure and HLA in healthy donors. Researchers ran the PCR with 60 Vbeta and 13 Jbeta primers. Data came from immunoSEQ multiplex PCR; TCRdb stores just in-frame clones and leaves some out. This sample has 130,000 or so clones, with 76% found just once. The sequencing sample was made of PBMCs. The receptors derive from a man aged 40-55 years in good health and CMV-seronegative.

Worth noting for this clone: The CDR3 does not end in the conserved phenylalanine or tryptophan, so this is likely a read error. V and J are TRBV6-1 and TRBJ2-7, with D possibly matching TRBD2 (6 bases). CDR3 length: 15 amino acids. Germline CDR1 MNHNS, CDR2 SASEGT. The V and J ends lost 2 bases and 2 bases respectively, with 13 bases between them. The CDR3 DNA sequence: TGTGCCAGCAGTGAACCCGGGGGAGGAGCCTACGAGCAGTACCTC. Protein sequence: CASSEPGGGAYEQYL.

V and J are TRBV7-3 and TRBJ1-1; D is perhaps TRBD1 (5 bases). This CDR3 has 12 residues. The V end was cut by 4 bases, the J end by 8 bases, with 11 bases between. In germline, CDR1 is SGHTA, CDR2 FQGTGA. CDR3 in DNA: TGTGCCAGCAGCTCAGGCGGGGGGGAAGCTTTCTTT. Translation gives CASSSGGGEAFF.

This chain uses TRBV7-9 with TRBJ2-5, with 8 nucleotides matching TRBD2. With the DNA end fitting TRBJ2-7 better, the J assignment may be wrong. Per the germline V gene, CDR1 is SEHNR and CDR2 is FQNEAQ (reference sequence). This CDR3 spans 14 amino acids. CDR3 region: CASSPSGSGYEQYF. The CDR3 DNA sequence: TGTGCCAGCAGCCCCAGCGGGAGTGGGTACGAGCAGTACTTC.

The CDR3 DNA is TGTGCCAGCAGTTACCCGGGACAGGGAAACACCATATATTTT. It is translated as CASSYPGQGNTIYF. The chain joins TRBV28 to TRBJ1-3; TRBD1 agrees at 7 bases. Germline CDR1 MDHEN, CDR2 SYDVKM. The CDR3 covers 14 residues. V was clipped by 4 bases and J by 4 bases; unmatched bases: 4.

The chain recombines TRBV7-9 with TRBJ2-1; 7 nucleotides line up with TRBD2. Germline V gene data show CDR1 as SEHNR and CDR2 as FQNEAQ (reference sequence). The CDR3 sequence is 13 residues long. V was clipped by 3 bases and J by 10 bases; unmatched bases: 6. In nucleotides, the CDR3 is TGTGCCAGCAGCTTCGACCCACTAGCGGAGCAGTTCTTC. It yields the protein CASSFDPLAEQFF.

This clone was picked up a small number of times. The gene calls are TRBV7-9 and TRBJ1-5; 11 bases agree with TRBD1. Germline lookup yields CDR1 SEHNR and CDR2 FQNEAQ (reference sequence). The CDR3 loop spans 15 amino acids. V dropped 4 bases and J dropped 4; count of bases not matched to a gene: 3. CDR3 nucleotide sequence: TGTGCCAGCAGCTGGGGGACAGGGGGAAATCAGCCCCAGCATTTT. Translation: CASSWGTGGNQPQHF.

In its sample, this clone was seen once. The chain recombines TRBV27 with TRBJ2-7; 7 nucleotides line up with TRBD1. The trim removed 6 bases at V and 0 bases at J, leaving 5 bases unmatched. The CDR3 runs 14 residues. Germline V gene lookup returns CDR1 MNHEY and CDR2 SMNVEV (reference sequence). The CDR3 nucleotides read TGTGCCAGCAGGATACAGGGGCACTCCTACGAGCAGTACTTC. This encodes CASRIQGHSYEQYF.

The chain employs TRBV11-3 and TRBJ2-1; 9 bases line up with TRBD2. The CDR3 runs to 17 residues. Trimming cost V 1 base and J 2 bases; bases outside gene matches: 6. CDR1 is SGHNT and CDR2 is YENEEA in the germline V gene. The CDR3 loop reads CASSLGGRLAAYNEQFF. In nucleotides, the CDR3 is TGTGCCAGCAGCTTAGGCGGGAGACTAGCGGCCTACAATGAGCAGTTCTTC.

The chain combines TRBV4-1 with TRBJ2-5, with 9 bases that match TRBD2. Germline V gene sequence: CDR1 MGHRA, CDR2 YSYEKL. The CDR3 runs to 15 residues. The ends lost 2 bases at V and 5 bases at J; junction bases unmatched: 6. CDR3 bases: TGCGCCAGCAGCCAATTTGGGCTAGCGGGGGAGACCCAGTACTTC. Protein: CASSQFGLAGETQYF.

The rearrangement links TRBV10-3 to TRBJ2-1, with D possibly being TRBD2 (5 bases). V lost 0 bases and J lost 10, with 13 bases in between. CDR1 is ENHRY, CDR2 SYGVKD, per germline. This CDR3 is built from 14 residues. The CDR3 sequence: CAISESKAREEQFF. The CDR3 nucleotides are TGTGCCATCAGTGAGTCGAAGGCTAGGGAGGAGCAGTTCTTC.

The chain carries TRBV27 and TRBJ2-1; TRBD1 matches 11 bases. Germline V CDR1 and CDR2: MNHEY, SMNVEV (reference sequence). The CDR3 is 17 residues long. With V trimmed by 4 bases and J by 5 bases, 10 bases remained unmatched. The CDR3 nucleotides read TGTGCCAGCAGTTCGGGACAGGGGGTTTCTTCGGACAATGAGCAGTTCTTC. This sequence encodes CASSSGQGVSSDNEQFF.

The chain joins TRBV18 to TRBJ2-3; 10 bases align to TRBD2. The trim removed 0 bases at V and 1 base at J, leaving 4 bases unmatched. CDR1 KGHSH and CDR2 LQKENI come from the germline V gene. The length of the CDR3 is 17 residues. CDR3 nucleotides: TGTGCCAGCTCACCACCGACCGGGACTAGCGGCACAGATACGCAGTATTTT. Protein: CASSPPTGTSGTDTQYF.

The chain couples TRBV19 to TRBJ2-1, with 7 bases lining up with TRBD1. J gave up 3 bases and V 6 bases, and 8 bases lay outside the gene matches. Germline loops: CDR1 LNHDA, CDR2 SQIVND (reference sequence). The CDR3 runs to 15 residues. The CDR3 nucleotides read TGTGCCAGTAGGTCCCCGGGACAGATCTACAATGAGCAGTTCTTC. It is translated as CASRSPGQIYNEQFF.

The genes are TRBV10-3 and TRBJ2-1; the D gene is possibly TRBD2 (6 bases). V dropped 5 bases and J dropped 7 bases, with 18 bases sitting between them. This CDR3 region has 15 residues. From germline, CDR1 is ENHRY and CDR2 SYGVKD. The chain's CDR3 is CAISRLELQGNEQFF. The CDR3, as DNA: TGTGCCATCAGTAGACTAGAGCTTCAAGGTAATGAGCAGTTCTTC.

In DNA, the CDR3 is TGTGCCAGCAGCGTAAACTCAGGGACCTACGAGCAGTACTTC. Amino acids: CASSVNSGTYEQYF. The V and J genes are TRBV9 and TRBJ2-7, with D tentatively TRBD1 (5 bases). The CDR3 runs 14 residues. V lost 1 base, J lost 2 bases, and 10 bases lay in between. Looked up from germline, CDR1 is SGDLS and CDR2 is YYNGEE.

The chain links TRBV2 to TRBJ2-1; weak D call: TRBD2 (6 bases). Germline V gene sequence: CDR1 SNHLY, CDR2 FYNNEI. This CDR3 has 15 amino acids. V was cut by 1 base and J by 9 bases, with 16 bases left in between. CDR3 residues: CASSEVGGLIGEQFF. The CDR3 region has the DNA TGTGCCAGCAGTGAAGTCGGGGGTTTGATAGGTGAGCAGTTCTTC. Based on the CDR3 plus reference TRBV2 and TRBJ2-1, the full variable domain is EPEVTQTPSHQVTQMGQEVILRCVPISNHLYFYWYRQILGQKVEFLVSFYNNEISEKSEIFDDQFSVERPDGSNFTLKIRSTKLEDSAMYFCASSEVGGLIGEQFFGPGTRLTVL.

The gene calls are TRBV28 and TRBJ2-1; D possibly corresponds to TRBD1 (7 bases). The V gene's germline CDR1 is MDHEN and CDR2 SYDVKM. The CDR3 is made up of 15 amino acids. V was trimmed by 1 base and J by 4 bases, leaving 11 bases between them. In DNA form, the CDR3 reads TGTGCCAGCAGTTTATCGCCAGGGGGGTACAATGAGCAGTTCTTC. Translation: CASSLSPGGYNEQFF.

The count of this clone is one. The chain employs TRBV9 and TRBJ2-2; possible D gene TRBD2, 6 bases. CDR1 and CDR2 from the germline V gene are SGDLS and YYNGEE. The CDR3 length is 17 residues. Trimming left V 3 bases short and J 2 bases short, with 17 bases between. The CDR3 spells CASSDPDGGTNTGELFF. The CDR3 DNA reads TGTGCCAGCAGCGACCCGGATGGCGGGACTAACACCGGGGAGCTGTTTTTT.

Comments on this clone: Its ends do not fully match the called genes, so a read error is possible. V gene TRBV4-1 combines with J gene TRBJ1-2; 10 nucleotides line up with TRBD1. This CDR3 is built from 15 residues. Germline assignment: CDR1 MGHRA and CDR2 YSYEKL. For the CDR3, the DNA is TGCGCCAGCAGCCCCGACAGGGGGCTAGACTATGGCTACACCTTT. Translating gives CASSPDRGLDYGYTF.

This clone was seen a handful of times. The chain has TRBV27 and TRBJ2-1, with a weak D call TRBD2 (6 bases). This CDR3 comprises 17 residues. Germline V gene lookup returns CDR1 MNHEY and CDR2 SMNVEV (reference sequence). Trimming removed 3 bases from V and 0 bases from J, with 15 bases in between. The CDR3 here is CASSLPSDPSSYNEQFF. The CDR3 bases are TGTGCCAGCAGTTTGCCTAGCGATCCGAGCTCCTACAATGAGCAGTTCTTC.

This clone was seen once. This sequence joins TRBV21-1 and TRBJ1-5. TRBV21-1 is a pseudogene segment. The CDR3 has 14 amino acids. The CDR3 spells CASKTGTDDQPQHF. The CDR3 DNA follows: TGTGCCAGCAAAACCGGGACTGATGATCAGCCCCAGCATTTT.

This clone was observed a few times. The genes are TRBV11-2 and TRBJ1-1, with 7 positions matching TRBD1. The ends lost 5 bases at V and 2 bases at J; junction bases unmatched: 11. Germline V gene data show CDR1 as SGHAT and CDR2 as FQNNGV. The CDR3 is 16 residues long. CDR3 sequence reads: CASSLITGQTNTEAFF. The CDR3 DNA sequence: TGTGCCAGCAGCCTCATTACGGGACAGACCAACACTGAAGCTTTCTTT. Full variable domain (remainder filled in from reference TRBV11-2 and TRBJ1-1): EAGVAQSPRYKIIEKRQSVAFWCNPISGHATLYWYQQILGQGPKLLIQFQNNGVVDDSQLPKDRFSAERLKGVDSTLKIQPAKLEDSAVYLCASSLITGQTNTEAFFGQGTRLTVV.

The chain combines TRBV5-1 with TRBJ2-1, with 9 bases fitting TRBD2. V gave up 2 bases and J gave up 9 bases; unmatched junction bases: 15. This CDR3 is 17 amino acids long. Germline loops: CDR1 SGHRS, CDR2 YFSETQ. CDR3 in amino acids: CASSLLLSGGPSSEQFF. CDR3 nucleotides: TGCGCCAGCAGCTTACTACTTAGCGGGGGCCCCTCGAGTGAGCAGTTCTTC. Full variable domain (outside the CDR3, taken from reference TRBV5-1 and TRBJ2-1): KAGVTQTPRYLIKTRGQQVTLSCSPISGHRSVSWYQQTPGQGLQFLFEYFSETQRNKGNFPGRFSGRQFSNSRSEMNVSTLELGDSALYLCASSLLLSGGPSSEQFFGPGTRLTVL.

The chain joins TRBV9 to TRBJ2-5; 10 bases match TRBD1. Germline V lookup: CDR1 SGDLS, CDR2 YYNGEE. The CDR3 contains 15 residues. V was clipped by 4 bases and J by 2 bases; unmatched bases: 5. CDR3 loop: CASSTGTGVQETQYF. CDR3 nucleotides: TGTGCCAGCAGCACTGGGACAGGGGTTCAAGAGACCCAGTACTTC. The full variable domain, with the rest looked up from reference TRBV9 and TRBJ2-5, is DSGVTQTPKHLITATGQRVTLRCSPRSGDLSVYWYQQSLDQGLQFLIQYYNGEERAKGNILERFSAQQFPDLHSELNLSSLELGDSALYFCASSTGTGVQETQYFGPGTRLLVL.

The V call is TRBV5-4, the J call TRBJ2-7; weak D call: TRBD1 (6 bases). Germline values: CDR1 SGHNT, CDR2 YYREEE (reference sequence). The CDR3 loop spans 14 amino acids. Trimming took off 2 bases at V and 1 base at J, with 10 bases between the two ends. CDR3 sequence: CASSFMDSSYEQYF. The DNA for the CDR3 is TGTGCCAGCAGCTTCATGGACAGTTCCTACGAGCAGTACTTC.